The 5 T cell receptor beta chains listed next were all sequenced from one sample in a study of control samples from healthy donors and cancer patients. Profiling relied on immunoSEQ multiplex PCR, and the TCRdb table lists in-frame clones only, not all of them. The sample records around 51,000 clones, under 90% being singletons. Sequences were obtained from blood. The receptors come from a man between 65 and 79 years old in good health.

CDR3 in DNA: TGTGCCACCAGACCGGGACAGGGGGCCATCACTGAAGCTTTCTTT. Its translation: CATRPGQGAITEAFF. The gene calls are TRBV24-1 and TRBJ1-1; 12 positions agree with TRBD1. Germline V CDR1 and CDR2: KGHDR, SFDVKD. Trimming removed 7 bases from V and 4 bases from J; junction bases left unmatched: 6. CDR3 length equals 15 residues.

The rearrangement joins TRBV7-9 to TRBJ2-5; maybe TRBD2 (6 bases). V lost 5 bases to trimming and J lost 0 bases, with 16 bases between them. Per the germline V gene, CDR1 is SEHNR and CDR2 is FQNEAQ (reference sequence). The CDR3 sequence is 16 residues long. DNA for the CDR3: TGTGCCAGCAGCCCTCTGGAGGGATTGTACCAAGAGACCCAGTACTTC. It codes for CASSPLEGLYQETQYF.

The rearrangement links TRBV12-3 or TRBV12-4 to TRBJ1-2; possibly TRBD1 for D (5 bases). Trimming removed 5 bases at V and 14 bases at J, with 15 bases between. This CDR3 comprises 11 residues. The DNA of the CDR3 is TGTGCCAGCAGTCCTCAGGGACTGGGGACCTTC. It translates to CASSPQGLGTF.

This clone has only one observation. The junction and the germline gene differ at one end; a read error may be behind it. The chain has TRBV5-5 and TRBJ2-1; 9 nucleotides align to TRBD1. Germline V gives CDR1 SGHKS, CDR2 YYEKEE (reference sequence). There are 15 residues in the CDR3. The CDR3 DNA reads TGTGCCAGCAGTTTGGACAGGGGCTCCTACAATGAGCAGTTCTTC. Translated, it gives CASSLDRGSYNEQFF.

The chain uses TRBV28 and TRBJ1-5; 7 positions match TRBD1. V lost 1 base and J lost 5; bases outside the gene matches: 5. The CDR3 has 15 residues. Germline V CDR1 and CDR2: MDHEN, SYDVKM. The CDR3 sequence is CASSLFGQDDQPQHF. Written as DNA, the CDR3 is TGTGCCAGCAGTTTATTTGGACAGGACGATCAGCCCCAGCATTTT.